This note documents a single T cell receptor (beta chain) sequence. This specimen comes from a study of shared clonotypes between healthy human individuals. Every subset had its genomic DNA shared out evenly among several immunoSEQ plates. In the original processing: From ImmunoSEQ came sequences covering only the junction and carrying no quality scores, so filtering differed. The table came from immunoSEQ multiplex PCR; TCRdb's copy has only in-frame clones and leaves some out. V, J and clone size reflect that table, while D and trimming were determined from the DNA. The table has under 2.5 million clones, around 93% seen once; the top ten hold 0.37%. Only Caucasian adults living in Nashville, Tennessee made up the donor group. Trimming pared 4 bases from V and 6 bases from J, leaving 12 bases between. This CDR3 is built from 14 residues. Germline V gene sequence: CDR1 SNHLY, CDR2 FYNNEI.

This sequence was found in a man aged 18 to 29 in good health. Some clones in this sample may be carry-over from other donors' samples. The sequenced material came from naive CD4+ T cells from PBMCs. Subset in this sample: CD45RA+ positively selected. The V and J genes are TRBV2 and TRBJ2-2; maybe TRBD1 (6 bases). CDR3 sequence (DNA): TGTGCCAGCAGTGTTGTAGAGGGGGCCGGGGAGCTGTTTTTT. The encoded protein is CASSVVEGAGELFF.